This T cell receptor (beta chain) emerged from a study of regulatory T cells in long-lasting Graves disease. The time point here: persistent/refractory GD, antithyroid drugs over 5 years with positive TRAb. PBMCs were the source of the RNA used for TCR sequencing. Building of the TCR beta libraries involved iRepertoire HTBI primers and Arm-PCR of CDR3 regions. TCRdb recomputed calls from the multiplex PCR reads with MiXCR, one row per CDR3 protein. Of 600,000 to 800,000 distinct CDR3 sequences listed, around 30% are singletons. This clonotype was seen a few times. This TCR derives from a female donor with Graves disease. The sequenced sample was peripheral blood mononuclear cells (PBMCs), obtained when the disease was refractory, from a patient treated with antithyroid drugs.

The CDR3: CATSRDHREANEQFF. Written as DNA, the CDR3 is TGTGCCACCAGCAGAGATCACAGGGAAGCCAATGAGCAGTTCTTC. The gene calls are TRBV15 and TRBJ2-1, with a possible D match to TRBD1 (6 bases). The CDR3 sequence is 15 residues long. With 0 bases removed from V and 6 bases from J, the gap between germline ends came to 12 bases. CDR1 LNHNV and CDR2 YYDKDF come from the germline V gene (reference sequence).